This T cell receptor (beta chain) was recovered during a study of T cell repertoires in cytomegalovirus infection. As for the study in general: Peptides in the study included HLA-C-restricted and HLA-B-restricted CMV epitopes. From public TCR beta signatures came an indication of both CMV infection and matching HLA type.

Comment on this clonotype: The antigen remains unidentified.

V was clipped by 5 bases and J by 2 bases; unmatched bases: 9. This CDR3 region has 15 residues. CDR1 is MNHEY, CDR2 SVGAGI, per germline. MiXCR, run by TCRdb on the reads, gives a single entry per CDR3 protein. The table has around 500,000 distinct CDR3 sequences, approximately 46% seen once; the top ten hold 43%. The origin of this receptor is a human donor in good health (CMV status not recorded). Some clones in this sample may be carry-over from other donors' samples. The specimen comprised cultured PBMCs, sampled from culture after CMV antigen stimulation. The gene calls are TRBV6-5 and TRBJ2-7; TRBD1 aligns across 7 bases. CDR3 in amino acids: CASSPRDRSTYEQYF. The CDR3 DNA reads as TGTGCCAGCAGTCCCCGGGACAGATCCACCTACGAGCAGTACTTC.